These T cell receptor beta chains were read from a single sample in a study of human T cells and chemical hapten exposure. Each CDR3 protein is one row after TCRdb ran MiXCR on the RACE reads. This table holds about 380,000 distinct CDR3 sequences, over 6% found once. This specimen was whole blood, taken in connection with sensitization to the hapten diphenylcyclopropenone (DPC). All receptors derive from a woman between 18 and 29 years old with alopecia areata. Some clones in this sample may be carry-over from other donors' samples. Both conserved end residues are part of each CDR3. A D gene is named only where the DNA matches it firmly. Size tells how often a clone was seen (once, few, many) or the class of an expanded clone, and some rows leave it out.

D	size	V	J	CDR3	DNA
.	few	TRBV20-1	TRBJ2-7	CSARDPVGAAYEQYF	TGCAGTGCTAGAGATCCGGTAGGAGCGGCCTACGAGCAGTACTTC
TRBD2	few	TRBV10-3	TRBJ2-1	CAIFSGGMYNEQFF	TGTGCCATCTTTAGCGGGGGGATGTACAATGAGCAGTTCTTC
.	many	TRBV6-1	TRBJ2-3	CASRDHNTDTQYF	TGTGCCAGCAGGGACCATAACACAGATACGCAGTATTTT
.	many	TRBV28	TRBJ1-5	CASSQGRDQPQHF	TGTGCCAGCAGCCAGGGGAGGGATCAGCCCCAGCATTTT
TRBD2	few	TRBV20-1	TRBJ2-1	CSASQAGAYNEQFF	TGCAGTGCTAGTCAAGCGGGGGCATACAATGAGCAGTTCTTC
.	.	TRBV18	TRBJ2-3	CASSAGSSDTQYF	TGTGCCAGCTCGGCCGGGTCTTCAGATACGCAGTATTTT
.	few	TRBV6-2/TRBV6-3	TRBJ1-5	CASSTRYQPQHF	TGTGCCAGCAGTACCAGGTATCAGCCCCAGCATTTT
.	few	TRBV20-1	TRBJ2-7	CSAGLPGTSYEQYF	TGCAGTGCTGGGCTGCCTGGGACCTCCTACGAGCAGTACTTC
.	many	TRBV6-2/TRBV6-3	TRBJ2-4	CASSYLPFLAKNIQYF	TGTGCCAGCAGTTACTTGCCGTTCCTAGCCAAAAACATTCAGTACTTC
.	many	TRBV15	TRBJ1-6	CATSRGVGSPLHF	TGTGCCACCAGCAGAGGCGTTGGATCACCCCTCCACTTT
.	many	TRBV5-1	TRBJ1-5	CASSLGEGSNQPQHF	TGCGCCAGCAGCTTGGGAGAAGGTAGCAATCAGCCCCAGCATTTT
.	many	TRBV6-1	TRBJ1-1	CASSEERGTEAFF	TGTGCCAGCAGTGAAGAAAGGGGAACTGAAGCTTTCTTT
.	few	TRBV7-9	TRBJ1-1	CASSLWGRVNTEAFF	TGTGCCAGCAGCTTATGGGGGCGGGTAAACACTGAAGCTTTCTTT
.	many	TRBV25-1	TRBJ2-1	CASSEPGSRGTLDNEQFF	TGTGCCAGCAGTGAGCCCGGTAGTCGGGGGACCCTCGACAATGAGCAGTTCTTC
TRBD1	many	TRBV6-5	TRBJ2-3	CASRDRDRGSDTQYF	TGTGCCAGCAGAGACCGGGACAGGGGTTCAGATACGCAGTATTTT
.	.	TRBV7-9	TRBJ2-1	CASSFNAGDNEQFF	TGTGCCAGCAGCTTTAACGCAGGGGACAATGAGCAGTTCTTC
.	few	TRBV5-6	TRBJ1-1	CASSLYWQGPNTEAFF	TGTGCCAGCAGCTTGTATTGGCAGGGGCCGAACACTGAAGCTTTCTTT
.	.	TRBV12-5	TRBJ2-3	CASVYGEKSTDTQYF	TGTGCTAGTGTTTACGGGGAAAAGAGCACAGATACGCAGTATTTT
.	few	TRBV28	TRBJ1-5	CGTGGLNQPQHF	TGTGGTACCGGGGGGCTGAATCAGCCCCAGCATTTT
.	many	TRBV10-3	TRBJ1-3	CAITAGEGNTIYF	TGTGCCATCACGGCAGGGGAAGGAAACACCATATATTTT
.	.	TRBV6-2/TRBV6-3	TRBJ2-1	CASTSMTGTLSNEQFF	TGTGCCAGCACAAGTATGACCGGGACTCTCTCCAATGAGCAGTTCTTC
.	many	TRBV20-1	TRBJ1-5	CSASTPRFSNQPQHF	TGCAGTGCTAGTACCCCCCGATTTAGCAATCAGCCCCAGCATTTT
.	.	TRBV5-1	TRBJ2-5	CASSLRADQETQYF	TGCGCCAGCAGCTTGAGGGCAGACCAAGAGACCCAGTACTTC
.	many	TRBV7-9	TRBJ2-3	CASSLRGAGSSTQYF	TGTGCCAGCAGCTTACGCGGGGCCGGCTCAAGTACGCAGTATTTT
TRBD1	few	TRBV5-8	TRBJ1-1	CASSLVQGARRTEAFF	TGTGCCAGCAGCTTGGTCCAGGGGGCCCGTCGGACTGAAGCTTTCTTT
.	.	TRBV2	TRBJ2-5	CASSEGEHQETQYF	TGTGCCAGCAGTGAAGGGGAGCACCAAGAGACCCAGTACTTC